This T cell receptor beta chain appears in the sequencing data of a study of cytomegalovirus exposure and HLA in healthy donors. Study details: In a later analysis, it was reported that the 110 or so validation repertoires had been produced on the same platform as the 670 or so repertoires belonging to the first cohort.

Study-level results: Most TCR sequences were seen very rarely across donors, but some public TCRs occurred in many.

This clone came up once. Its antigen is unknown. Clones were sequenced by immunoSEQ multiplex PCR, and TCRdb holds only the in-frame ones, with some missing. The sample consists of approximately 170,000 clones, 75% to 95% of them appearing once. The approximately 120-subject validation cohort, separate from the approximately 670-subject first cohort, included the donors. V shed 4 bases and J shed 0 bases, with 10 bases lying between them. This CDR3 has 14 residues. The germline V gene encodes CDR1 MNHEY and CDR2 SVGAGI. The source is a woman younger than 35 in good health and CMV-seropositive. V usage is TRBV6-5 and J usage is TRBJ2-7; no firm D call. Material for sequencing was PBMCs. The CDR3: CASSLLQSSYEQYF. DNA for the CDR3: TGTGCCAGCAGTTTGTTACAGAGCTCCTACGAGCAGTACTTC.